This T cell receptor (beta chain) is drawn from a study of identical twins. The study, taken as a whole, reports: Weaker excess sharing between twins was seen in beta out-of-frame sequences.

Carrying unique molecular identifiers, the cDNA also gained a universal primer site through template switching. One entry per CDR3 protein results from TCRdb running MiXCR on the 5' RACE reads. The table has about 570,000 distinct CDR3 sequences, over 8.5% seen once. This clonotype was picked up a small number of times. Its antigen remains unidentified. Another study also made use of these data, one on yellow fever vaccine responses in identical twins.

Sequenced input: PBMCs. The receptor's source is a woman under 30 in good health.

The CDR3 loop is CASSVGTAGIRGELFF. CDR3 DNA sequence: TGTGCCAGCAGTGTCGGGACAGCGGGTATTCGAGGGGAGCTGTTTTTT. The chain has TRBV25-1 and TRBJ2-2; a weak D match, TRBD1 (7 bases). The CDR3 runs 16 residues. The ends were cut back, 4 bases at V and 8 bases at J, with 20 bases in the middle. Germline loops: CDR1 MGHDK, CDR2 SYGVNS.